This T cell receptor (beta chain) was observed in a study of identical twins. Study-level findings and limits: Models underestimated TCR alpha sharing (out-of-frame) in monozygotic twins. Out-of-frame alpha sequences shared between twins exhibited an excess of low generation probability.

MiXCR was run by TCRdb on the 5' RACE reads, yielding one entry per CDR3 protein. The sample shows about 520,000 distinct CDR3 sequences, around 20% of them seen only once. Germline V lookup: CDR1 MNHEY, CDR2 SVGAGI. This CDR3 has 14 amino acids. Trimming removed 0 bases from V and 8 bases from J; junction bases left unmatched: 3. As for this clonotype: The antigen is unknown.

The same data also contributed to another study, on T cells expressing NK-cell markers. As that study records: From sorted CD3+CD56+NKG2C+, CD3+CD56+NKG2C- and CD3+CD56-NKG2C+ T cells came the TCR beta repertoires.

Specimen: CD4+ T cells sorted from blood. The clonotype was recovered from a woman younger than 35 in good health. V and J are TRBV6-5 and TRBJ1-2; the match to TRBD1 covers 10 bases. The CDR3: CASSYSTGGDGYTF. In DNA form, the CDR3 reads TGTGCCAGCAGTTACTCGACAGGGGGCGACGGCTACACCTTC.